This paragraph covers one T cell receptor (beta chain) sequence. Its recognized antigen is unknown. Nothing much larger sits one base from this clone, and base qualities are not available. The immunoSEQ Assay, a bias-controlled multiplex PCR, was used to amplify TCRbeta CDR3 regions from genomic DNA. The paper's data handling went like this. The number of nucleated cells in each sample was estimated by amplification of reference gene primers within the assay. Sequence reads were collapsed and filtered to measure the absolute abundance of every unique TCRbeta CDR3 rearrangement. For each sample, productive Simpson clonality was calculated as the square root of Simpson's diversity index over productive rearrangements. In its TCRdb copy, this immuneACCESS table keeps in-frame sequences only and misses some clones. Where compared with another copy, unresolved V genes explain less than half of these, and the others have no known cause. V, J and clone size were drawn from that table, and D and trimming were deduced from the DNA. The sample contains 300,000 to 400,000 clones, roughly nine tenths of them found a single time. The top ten clones comprise 3% of the sample.

Including cysteine and phenylalanine, the CDR3 has 14 amino acids. Just CDR3 DNA is preserved here, 42 bases in frame from base 1. Clipping removes 4 bases from V and 4 bases from J, with 4 as the unmatched junction base count. The germline V gene specifies SGHNT as CDR1 and YENEEA as CDR2. The data were taken from a study of blood T cell repertoires in COVID-19 (dated by TCRdb to 2018 to 2020). About the full investigation: The collaborator samples originated in the United States, Italy and Spain and spanned the acute and convalescent phases of COVID-19. Samples came from the ongoing ImmuneRACE study (first 160 participants) plus 1,254 subjects from 6 global collaborators. Where available, HLA class I and class II types were taken from metadata supplied by the sample provider and were not determined by assay-based typing. Sample metadata almost always included a de-identified subject ID, COVID-19 status, age in years and sex. A freely available public database, intended as a resource for researchers studying the immune response to SARS-CoV-2, is where the repertoires were released. The dataset comprised deeply sampled blood TCRbeta repertoires from subjects exposed to, actively infected with, or recovered from COVID-19. The material from the prospective study consisted of cDNA or gDNA derived from T cells, B-cell-depleted T cells, or PBMCs. Here is what the overall study found, with its caveats: The amount of clinical and demographic metadata varied by source and participant and was provided uncurated.

In Seattle, one collaborating source enrolled patients while the infection was active and tracked those patients longitudinally over the course of disease. The collaborating institutions used their own protocols to collect whole blood in K2EDTA tubes. For TCRbeta analysis, collaborators shipped samples as frozen whole blood, isolated PBMCs, or DNA extracted from either of those sample types. The rearrangement joined TRBV11-3 to TRBJ2-5; TRBD2 lines up with 9 middle nucleotides. Sample: peripheral blood. The clonotype was recovered from a woman in her 30s with COVID-19, enrolled during active disease. The nucleotide sequence is given as TGTGCCAGCAGCTCGCAAGCGGGAGGAGAGACCCAGTACTTC. This gives the protein CASSSQAGGETQYF.